The 19 T cell receptor beta chains in this list originate from one sample, sequenced in a study of blood T cell repertoires in COVID-19. TCRdb's table, derived via immunoSEQ multiplex PCR, lists solely in-frame clones and lacks some. The table records a few hundred thousand clones, roughly 84% of them present only once. Sequencing used peripheral blood. These TCRs come from a woman aged 18 to 35 with acute or convalescent COVID-19.

The V call is TRBV7-8, the J call TRBJ2-7; TRBD2 agrees at 7 bases. CDR3 size: 16 residues. Germline CDR1 reads SGHVS; CDR2 reads FQNEAQ. Germline trimming cut 5 bases from V and 1 base from J; bases unmatched to any gene: 11. DNA for the CDR3: TGTGCCAGCAGCCTAAGGTCTAGCGGTTCTTCCTACGAGCAGTACTTC. This gives the protein CASSLRSSGSSYEQYF. The full variable domain, in which reference TRBV7-8 and TRBJ2-7 provide the parts outside the CDR3, is GAGVSQSPRYKVAKRGQDVALRCDPISGHVSLFWYQQALGQGPEFLTYFQNEAQLDKSGLPSDRFFAERPEGSVSTLKIQRTQQEDSAVYLCASSLRSSGSSYEQYFGPGTRLTVT.

The CDR3 loop is CASSLGTGTNYGYTF. CDR3 sequence (DNA): TGTGCCAGCAGCTTGGGGACGGGAACTAACTATGGCTACACCTTC. The chain recombines TRBV5-6 with TRBJ1-2; D remains unclear. The CDR3 sequence is 15 residues long. Germline V gives CDR1 SGHDT, CDR2 YYEEEE. The germline V and J ends were trimmed by 0 bases and 0 bases, with 9 bases remaining between them.

This clone was seen more than once but under ten times. V usage is TRBV6-5 and J usage is TRBJ1-1; D gene ambiguous. This CDR3 spans 15 amino acids. V was clipped by 6 bases and J by 0 bases, with 14 bases between them. The V gene's germline CDR1 is MNHEY and CDR2 SVGAGI. The DNA for the CDR3 is TGTGCCAGCAGGCCCCGGTGGAGTGTGAACACTGAAGCTTTCTTT. The encoded protein is CASRPRWSVNTEAFF.

The chain employs TRBV28 and TRBJ2-1; 8 bases line up with TRBD2. The CDR3 sequence is 16 residues long. V lost 6 bases to trimming and J lost 8 bases; unmatched junction nucleotides: 15. CDR1 and CDR2 from the germline V gene are MDHEN and SYDVKM. CDR3 coding DNA: TGTGCCAGCAGCCTGGGGTCCGGGACTAGTATCTATGAGCAGTTCTTC. This sequence encodes CASSLGSGTSIYEQFF. Complete variable domain (other parts from reference TRBV28 and TRBJ2-1): DVKVTQSSRYLVKRTGEKVFLECVQDMDHENMFWYRQDPGLGLRLIYFSYDVKMKEKGDIPEGYSVSREKKERFSLILESASTNQTSMYLCASSLGSGTSIYEQFFGPGTRLTVL.

With regard to this clone: Different DNA sequences within this sample yield the same CDR3. V usage is TRBV5-6 and J usage is TRBJ2-1, with no clear D. The V gene's germline CDR1 is SGHDT and CDR2 YYEEEE. This CDR3 is built from 12 residues. Trimming cost V 4 bases and J 7 bases, with 9 bases left between them. This CDR3 is CASSPRVNEQFF. CDR3 bases: TGTGCCAGCAGCCCACGGGTGAATGAGCAGTTCTTC.

The chain carries TRBV14 and TRBJ1-2; 8 bases map to TRBD1. Germline-derived CDR1 and CDR2 are SGHDN and FVKESK. This CDR3 is 16 amino acids long. V gave up 0 bases and J gave up 6 bases; unmatched junction bases: 9. The CDR3 region has the DNA TGTGCCAGCAGCCAAGAATTGCGGGGCAGGGGGCATGGCTACACCTTC. It is translated as CASSQELRGRGHGYTF.

The rearrangement uses TRBV19 and TRBJ1-4; 8 bases map to TRBD1. This CDR3 region has 14 residues. Trimming took 7 bases from V and 8 from J; bases not matched to a gene: 9. CDR1 is LNHDA and CDR2 is SQIVND in the germline V gene (reference sequence). The CDR3 reads CASTLQGDVEKLFF. CDR3 DNA sequence: TGTGCCAGTACCCTACAGGGGGATGTGGAAAAACTGTTTTTT.

This chain's CDR3 is CASSQAARHVGTQYF. The CDR3 DNA reads TGTGCCAGCAGCCAAGCCGCACGACATGTAGGGACCCAGTACTTC. The chain combines TRBV16 with TRBJ2-5; D is ambiguous. The CDR3 is made up of 15 amino acids. Trimming took 2 bases from V and 7 from J, leaving 17 bases between them. Germline CDR1 is KGHSY and CDR2 is FQNENV.

With respect to this clone: The junction departs from the called germline gene at one end, perhaps through a read error. J is TRBJ2-1 and V is TRBV7-7, with 12 bases that match TRBD2. The CDR3 runs 16 residues. Per germline, CDR1 SSHAT and CDR2 FNYEAQ (reference sequence). CDR3 bases: TGTGCTAGCAGCGAAAAACTAGCGGGAGGAGGCAATGAGCAGTTCTTC. Its translation: CASSEKLAGGGNEQFF.

The chain uses TRBV7-9 and TRBJ2-7; 11 nucleotides agree with TRBD1. V trimming: 0 bases; J trimming: 0 bases; junction bases outside the gene matches: 1. The CDR3 covers 16 residues. Germline-derived CDR1 and CDR2 are SEHNR and FQNEAQ (reference sequence). The CDR3 region has the DNA TGTGCCAGCAGCTTAGCGGGACAGGGGGTCTCCTACGAGCAGTACTTC. Its protein is CASSLAGQGVSYEQYF.

The gene calls are TRBV7-9 and TRBJ2-1, with D perhaps matching TRBD2 (6 bases). The CDR3 has 14 residues. CDR1 SEHNR and CDR2 FQNEAQ come from the germline V gene (reference sequence). V was trimmed by 5 bases and J by 6 bases, leaving 14 bases between them. DNA for the CDR3: TGTGCCAGCAGCCCGCGGACTACCCCCAATGAGCAGTTCTTC. It encodes CASSPRTTPNEQFF.

V is TRBV7-9 and J is TRBJ1-5; D remains ambiguous. The germline V and J ends were trimmed by 5 bases and 5 bases, with 7 bases remaining between them. Per germline, CDR1 SEHNR and CDR2 FQNEAQ (reference sequence). The CDR3 totals 12 residues. CDR3: CASSERDQPQHF. As DNA, the CDR3 is TGTGCCAGCAGCGAGAGGGATCAGCCCCAGCATTTT.

The chain carries TRBV5-1 and TRBJ2-2, with 13 bases that match TRBD2. The CDR3 is made up of 16 amino acids. V gave up 4 bases and J gave up 4 bases; unmatched junction bases: 4. CDR1 is SGHRS and CDR2 is YFSETQ in the germline V gene. CDR3 in DNA: TGCGCCAGCAGCCTCCGGACTAGCGGGAGCACCGGGGAGCTGTTTTTT. It codes for CASSLRTSGSTGELFF.

This clone is a singleton in its sample. The chain combines TRBV6-5 with TRBJ2-1, with D unclear. Germline V gives CDR1 MNHEY, CDR2 SVGAGI. V was pared by 8 bases and J by 6 bases, with 17 bases between. The CDR3 consists of 14 residues. The CDR3 DNA reads as TGTGCCAGCGGCCGTACTGGGCATGGCAATGAGCAGTTCTTC. It is translated as CASGRTGHGNEQFF.

J is TRBJ1-5 and V is TRBV6-5; D gene unclear. Trimming removed 8 bases from V and 2 bases from J, with 16 bases in between. This CDR3 spans 15 amino acids. CDR1 MNHEY and CDR2 SVGAGI come from the germline V gene. The DNA for the CDR3 is TGTGCCAGCCGACTCTCCCTCCGAGGCAATCAGCCCCAGCATTTT. Its protein product is CASRLSLRGNQPQHF.

The V and J genes are TRBV5-4 and TRBJ2-2; TRBD2 is a possible D gene (6 bases). This CDR3 is 13 amino acids long. Germline V lookup: CDR1 SGHNT, CDR2 YYREEE (reference sequence). V was cut by 1 base and J by 7 bases, with 8 bases left in between. CDR3 amino acids: CASSLSGGGELFF. The CDR3 DNA reads TGTGCCAGCAGCTTGTCCGGGGGCGGGGAGCTGTTTTTT.

The chain combines TRBV7-8 with TRBJ1-1; no firm D call. V was shortened by 6 bases and J by 2 bases, with 16 bases between the two germline ends. The CDR3 contains 15 residues. Germline CDR1 SGHVS, CDR2 FQNEAQ. The CDR3, as DNA: TGTGCCAGCAGGTTGTCTCTTGGAGCTAACACTGAAGCTTTCTTT. This encodes CASRLSLGANTEAFF.

This clone was counted a few times. This rearrangement joins TRBV11-1 to TRBJ1-1, with 7 bases that match TRBD1. CDR3 length: 14 amino acids. V was pared by 5 bases and J by 7 bases, with 10 bases of the junction left unmatched. The V gene's germline CDR1 is SGHAT and CDR2 FQDESV (reference sequence). Here the CDR3 DNA reads TGTGCCAGCAGCCAGAGACAGGGAGCGATTGAAGCTTTCTTT. Its translation is CASSQRQGAIEAFF.

This clone was detected a few times. J is TRBJ2-1 and V is TRBV7-2; 13 bases agree with TRBD2. The V gene's germline CDR1 is SGHTA and CDR2 FQGNSA. V lost 5 bases, J lost 8 bases, and 9 bases stayed unmatched. The CDR3 spans 16 residues. The CDR3 loop reads CASSARLAGGADEQFF. For the CDR3, the DNA is TGTGCCAGCAGCGCCCGACTAGCGGGAGGTGCGGATGAGCAGTTCTTC. Variable domain in full (rest from reference TRBV7-2 and TRBJ2-1): GAGVSQSPSNKVTEKGKDVELRCDPISGHTALYWYRQSLGQGLEFLIYFQGNSAPDKSGLPSDRFSAERTGGSVSTLTIQRTQQEDSAVYLCASSARLAGGADEQFFGPGTRLTVL.